A selection of T cell receptor beta chains follows, all from one sample in a study of blood T cell repertoires in COVID-19. TCRdb's table, derived via immunoSEQ multiplex PCR, lists solely in-frame clones and lacks some. The data show around 390,000 clones, around nine tenths seen once. The sample consisted of PBMCs or T cells enriched from blood (not recorded which). The receptors were gathered from a woman between 50 and 59 years old who had recovered from COVID-19. CDR3s include the opening cysteine and the closing phenylalanine or tryptophan. Fields, in order: V gene, clone size, D gene, J gene, CDR3 protein, CDR3 DNA. D genes are given only for firm matches. Expanded clones are given a class, and other clones once, few, many or no size at all.

>TRBV2|-|TRBD1|TRBJ1-1
CASSEADRVTEAFF
TGTGCCAGCAGTGAAGCGGACAGGGTCACTGAAGCTTTCTTT
>TRBV5-6|-|TRBD1|TRBJ1-3
CASSYTGVGNTIYF
TGTGCCAGCAGTTATACAGGGGTCGGAAACACCATATATTTT
>TRBV3-1/TRBV3-2|-|TRBD2|TRBJ2-4
CASRPSSAGVLYF
TGTGCCAGCAGACCCTCTTCAGCGGGGGTGTTGTACTTC
>TRBV2|-|TRBD1|TRBJ2-5
CASSEADRDETQYF
TGTGCCAGCAGTGAAGCGGACAGGGACGAGACCCAGTACTTC
>TRBV7-9|-|-|TRBJ1-1
CASSLSGGLRTEAFF
TGTGCCAGCAGCTTAAGTGGGGGACTAAGAACGGAAGCTTTCTTT
>TRBV12-5|-|-|TRBJ1-1
CASGRTAHTEAFF
TGTGCTAGTGGCCGGACAGCCCACACTGAAGCTTTCTTT
>TRBV7-2|-|TRBD2|TRBJ2-7
CASSLIGGADEQYF
TGTGCCAGCAGCTTAATCGGGGGGGCCGACGAGCAGTACTTC
>TRBV5-1|-|TRBD2|TRBJ2-1
CASSLASGVTYNEQFF
TGCGCCAGCAGCTTGGCGAGCGGGGTTACCTACAATGAGCAGTTCTTC
>TRBV7-2|-|-|TRBJ1-5
CASSLRLKQPQHF
TGTGCCAGCAGCTTAAGACTGAAACAGCCCCAGCATTTT
>TRBV7-6|-|TRBD2|TRBJ2-3
CASSQRLAGDTSTDTQYF
TGTGCCAGCAGCCAGAGACTAGCGGGAGATACTAGCACAGATACGCAGTATTTT
>TRBV7-6|-|TRBD2|TRBJ2-7
CASSLEARDYSYEQYF
TGTGCCAGCAGCTTAGAGGCTCGGGACTATTCCTACGAGCAGTACTTC
>TRBV9|-|TRBD1|TRBJ1-4
CASCRGQGVSSEKLFF
TGTGCCAGCTGTCGGGGACAGGGGGTATCAAGCGAAAAACTGTTTTTT
>TRBV28|few|-|TRBJ1-5
CASSSRALFGSQHF
TGTGCCAGCAGTTCCCGTGCCCTTTTCGGGTCCCAGCATTTT
>TRBV5-1|once|-|TRBJ1-1
CASSLTPGNTEAFF
TGCGCCAGCAGCCTTACCCCAGGGAACACTGAAGCTTTCTTT
>TRBV28|-|-|TRBJ1-2
CASLTGSYGYTF
TGTGCCAGCCTCACAGGGTCCTATGGCTACACCTTC
>TRBV27|-|-|TRBJ1-1
CASHKGVNTEAFF
TGTGCCAGCCATAAGGGGGTGAACACTGAAGCTTTCTTT
>TRBV7-8|-|TRBD1|TRBJ1-4
CAGGSGTENEKLFF
TGTGCCGGCGGCTCGGGGACAGAGAATGAAAAACTGTTTTTT
>TRBV7-3|-|-|TRBJ1-4
CASSFVYPGGEKLFF
TGTGCCAGCAGCTTCGTATACCCAGGTGGTGAAAAACTGTTTTTT
>TRBV2|-|-|TRBJ1-3
CASGGNTIYF
TGTGCCAGCGGGGGGAACACCATATATTTT
>TRBV9|-|-|TRBJ2-2
CASSGGPRRNTGELFF
TGTGCCAGCAGCGGAGGCCCGAGGAGAAACACCGGGGAGCTGTTTTTT
>TRBV28|few|TRBD1|TRBJ2-7
CASESPGTGAYEQYF
TGTGCCAGCGAGAGTCCCGGGACAGGGGCCTACGAGCAGTACTTC
>TRBV9|-|-|TRBJ2-1
CASSVRSMGQGNEQFF
TGTGCCAGCAGCGTAAGGAGTATGGGGCAGGGTAATGAGCAGTTCTTC
>TRBV3-1/TRBV3-2|-|-|TRBJ2-7
CASSQGGGRAYEQYF
TGTGCCAGCAGCCAAGGGGGAGGCAGGGCCTACGAGCAGTACTTC